The subject of this entry is one T cell receptor beta chain. Its target is not known. The same CDR3 can be traced to other DNA sequences in this sample. This entry is derived from a study of beta chain features in type 1 diabetes. General study points: TCRB CDR3s from Type 1 diabetes patients were moderately but significantly shorter in all four CD4+ subsets.

Germline CDR1 is SGHTA and CDR2 is FQGNSA. The CDR3 has 13 residues. The germline V and J ends were trimmed by 0 bases and 4 bases, with 7 bases remaining between them. Reverse transcribing all isolated RNA meant expressed TCRB transcripts were sequenced. Data came from immunoSEQ multiplex PCR; TCRdb stores just in-frame clones and leaves some out. The sample yields some 900,000 clones, 15% to 20% seen once. This chain links TRBV7-2 with TRBJ2-7; D uncertain. The clonotype comes from a young woman in good health. The sequenced sample was naive CD4+ T cells from blood. DNA of the CDR3: TGTGCCAGCAGCTTAGCGGGTGCGTACGAGCAGTACTTC. Residues: CASSLAGAYEQYF.